The rows below give T cell receptor beta chains drawn from one sample of a study of CD8 T cells in ankylosing spondylitis. TCRdb re-derived calls from the 5' RACE reads in MiXCR, one entry per CDR3 protein. The sample lists 250,000 to 350,000 distinct CDR3 sequences, 8% occurring once. The sequencing sample was made of blood, either unsorted or a sorted T cell fraction (not recorded which). The receptors shown here come from a male donor with ankylosing spondylitis. Both conserved end residues are part of each CDR3. A D gene is named only where the DNA matches it firmly. Clone size is not always given. Where it is, it says once, few, many or a class for expanded clones.

v_gene	abundance	d_gene	j_gene	CDR3aa	CDR3nt
TRBV20-1	NA	TRBD2	TRBJ2-3	CSASLAGADTQYF	TGCAGTGCTAGCCTAGCGGGGGCAGATACGCAGTATTTT
TRBV6-2/TRBV6-3	many	TRBD2	TRBJ2-1	CASRHRSGRSALGYNEQFF	TGTGCCAGCAGACATCGTAGCGGGAGAAGCGCGCTCGGCTACAATGAGCAGTTCTTC
TRBV20-1	NA	TRBD1	TRBJ1-5	CSASGQGGSGGQPQHF	TGCAGTGCTAGTGGACAGGGAGGTTCCGGAGGGCAGCCCCAGCATTTT
TRBV5-1	many	NA	TRBJ2-1	CASSRDYSYNEQFF	TGCGCCAGCAGCAGAGACTACTCCTACAATGAGCAGTTCTTC
TRBV25-1	few	NA	TRBJ2-7	CASSASGTYYEQYF	TGTGCCAGCAGTGCTTCCGGGACTTACTACGAGCAGTACTTC
TRBV5-1	NA	TRBD2	TRBJ2-3	CASSLEPTSGSTDTQYF	TGCGCCAGCAGCTTGGAGCCGACTAGCGGGAGCACAGATACGCAGTATTTT
TRBV11-3	NA	TRBD2	TRBJ2-1	CASSLEGGSWYNEQFF	TGTGCCAGCAGCTTAGAGGGCGGGAGCTGGTACAATGAGCAGTTCTTC
TRBV7-2	NA	NA	TRBJ2-4	CASSSLRATKNIQYF	TGTGCCAGCAGCTCACTCAGGGCAACCAAAAACATTCAGTACTTC
TRBV4-1	NA	TRBD2	TRBJ2-1	CASSQDRRAGGYNEQFF	TGCGCCAGCAGCCAAGATCGTCGTGCGGGAGGGTACAATGAGCAGTTCTTC
TRBV12-3/TRBV12-4	many	NA	TRBJ2-7	CASTSNVGGTYEQYF	TGTGCCAGCACCTCAAACGTCGGCGGAACCTACGAGCAGTACTTC
TRBV27	many	NA	TRBJ1-6	CASSLRRGNSPLHF	TGTGCCAGCAGTTTACGCAGGGGAAATTCACCCCTCCACTTT
TRBV12-3/TRBV12-4	many	TRBD2	TRBJ2-3	CASSARLAGVGYTQYF	TGTGCCAGCAGTGCCAGACTAGCGGGGGTCGGTTATACGCAGTATTTT
TRBV15	NA	TRBD2	TRBJ2-1	CATSAFGRAVYNEQFF	TGTGCCACCAGCGCGTTCGGGAGGGCCGTCTACAATGAGCAGTTCTTC
TRBV7-2	NA	NA	TRBJ2-7	CASSLLATASYF	TGTGCCAGCAGCTTATTGGCGACAGCCTCCTACTTC
TRBV25-1	NA	NA	TRBJ2-3	CASSEFSGGGSTDTQYF	TGTGCCAGCAGTGAGTTCTCTGGCGGAGGGAGCACAGATACGCAGTATTTT
TRBV5-1	once	TRBD1	TRBJ2-5	CASSLLGQGTETQYF	TGCGCCAGCAGCTTGTTGGGACAGGGAACGGAGACCCAGTACTTC
TRBV4-1	many	NA	TRBJ1-5	CASSLGSPSQPQHF	TGCGCCAGCAGCCTTGGATCGCCCAGTCAGCCCCAGCATTTT
TRBV5-1	few	TRBD1	TRBJ1-2	CASSFWQGATNYGYTF	TGCGCCAGCAGCTTCTGGCAGGGGGCGACTAACTATGGCTACACCTTC
TRBV15	NA	TRBD1	TRBJ2-3	CATSRDLGQTDTQYF	TGTGCCACCAGCAGAGATCTGGGACAGACAGATACGCAGTATTTT
TRBV5-1	NA	TRBD1	TRBJ2-2	CASSFRAGGFTGELFF	TGCGCCAGCAGCTTTCGGGCAGGGGGATTTACCGGGGAGCTGTTTTTT
TRBV7-9	NA	TRBD2	TRBJ2-3	CASSSIAGLDRTDTQYF	TGTGCCAGCAGCTCCATAGCGGGGCTAGATCGCACAGATACGCAGTATTTT
TRBV29-1	NA	NA	TRBJ1-4	CSALTAFNEKLFF	TGCAGCGCCTTGACCGCTTTCAATGAAAAACTGTTTTTT
TRBV27	few	NA	TRBJ2-7	CASRPQESYEQYF	TGTGCCAGCAGACCCCAGGAGTCCTACGAGCAGTACTTC
TRBV12-3/TRBV12-4	few	TRBD1	TRBJ1-2	CASSRQGGYGYTF	TGTGCCAGCAGCCGACAGGGCGGCTATGGCTACACCTTC
TRBV29-1	many	TRBD1	TRBJ2-7	CSVDRDGTGEQYF	TGCAGCGTTGACCGTGACGGGACAGGCGAGCAGTACTTC
TRBV29-1	NA	NA	TRBJ2-3	CSVEDNRVTETDTQYF	TGCAGCGTTGAAGATAACAGGGTAACGGAGACAGATACGCAGTATTTT
TRBV4-1	few	NA	TRBJ1-4	CASSQYPNRVEKLFF	TGCGCCAGCAGCCAATATCCCAACAGGGTTGAAAAACTGTTTTTT
TRBV5-1	NA	NA	TRBJ2-6	CASSFTGSSGANVLTF	TGCGCCAGCAGCTTCACAGGTAGCTCTGGGGCCAACGTCCTGACTTTC
TRBV6-5	NA	TRBD1	TRBJ1-4	CASSYLTGATNEKLFF	TGTGCCAGCAGTTACCTTACAGGGGCCACTAATGAAAAACTGTTTTTT
TRBV20-1	few	NA	TRBJ2-1	CSASLEEQFF	TGCAGTGCTAGTCTAGAGGAGCAGTTCTTC
TRBV6-4	few	TRBD2	TRBJ2-5	CASSMTSGRVETQYF	TGTGCCAGCAGTATGACTAGCGGGAGAGTAGAGACCCAGTACTTC
TRBV12-3/TRBV12-4	NA	TRBD1	TRBJ2-2	CASIRDRTPGELFF	TGTGCCAGCATCCGGGACAGGACGCCCGGGGAGCTGTTTTTT
TRBV5-6	many	NA	TRBJ2-3	CASSSFSGFSTDTQYF	TGTGCCAGCAGCTCTTTCTCAGGCTTCAGCACAGATACGCAGTATTTT
TRBV6-2/TRBV6-3	few	NA	TRBJ1-5	CASTEWRLNQPQHF	TGTGCCAGCACTGAGTGGCGCCTGAATCAGCCCCAGCATTTT
TRBV24-1	many	NA	TRBJ1-5	CATPHEVINQPQHF	TGTGCCACCCCCCATGAGGTGATCAATCAGCCCCAGCATTTT
TRBV29-1	many	TRBD1	TRBJ2-3	CSAPPKGQGTDTQYF	TGCAGCGCCCCGCCAAAGGGACAGGGCACAGATACGCAGTATTTT
TRBV5-1	NA	NA	TRBJ2-6	CASSLWGDSGANVLTF	TGCGCCAGCAGCTTGTGGGGGGACTCTGGGGCCAACGTCCTGACTTTC
TRBV25-1	few	TRBD1	TRBJ2-2	CASRPMTGTGGAGELFF	TGTGCCAGCAGACCCATGACCGGGACAGGGGGGGCCGGGGAGCTGTTTTTT
TRBV4-1	NA	NA	TRBJ1-6	CASSQDRRLHSPLHF	TGCGCCAGCAGCCAAGATAGGCGACTCCATTCACCCCTCCACTTT
TRBV27	few	NA	TRBJ2-1	CASSLSWGGGSASYNEQFF	TGTGCCAGCAGTTTATCGTGGGGGGGCGGGAGTGCTTCCTACAATGAGCAGTTCTTC
TRBV12-3/TRBV12-4	few	NA	TRBJ2-1	CAITPQGSYNEQFF	TGTGCCATCACCCCCCAAGGCTCCTACAATGAGCAGTTCTTC
TRBV6-2/TRBV6-3	few	TRBD1	TRBJ2-7	CASVHRGYEQYF	TGTGCCAGCGTGCACAGGGGATACGAGCAGTACTTC